Listed below are T cell receptor beta chains from one sample, sequenced in a study of patients and donors after allogeneic stem cell transplantation. One entry per CDR3 protein results from TCRdb running MiXCR on the RT-PCR reads. Counted here are approximately 200,000 distinct CDR3 sequences, roughly two fifths occurring once; the ten biggest clones make up approximately 30%. Sequenced input: blood, either unsorted or a sorted T cell fraction (not recorded which). These receptors were taken from a human donor who was either an allogeneic HSCT recipient or a stem cell or donor lymphocyte infusion donor (not recorded which). It is not recorded whose cells these are; they may come from a transplant donor. CDR3s include the opening cysteine and the closing phenylalanine or tryptophan. A D gene is named only where the DNA matches it firmly. Size is stated for part of the rows, as once, few or many counts, or as a class when the clone is expanded.

abundance	d_gene	v_gene	j_gene	CDR3aa	CDR3nt
-	-	TRBV12-3/TRBV12-4	TRBJ2-3	CASSPRGGFTDTQYF	TGTGCCAGCAGCCCTAGGGGGGGATTCACAGATACGCAGTATTTT
few	TRBD1	TRBV28	TRBJ1-2	CASSLGTGGKYGYTF	TGTGCCAGCAGTTTAGGTACAGGGGGCAAATATGGCTACACCTTC
-	-	TRBV4-3	TRBJ1-5	CASSQDGGGPYSNQPQHF	TGCGCCAGCAGCCAAGATGGGGGAGGGCCTTATAGCAATCAGCCCCAGCATTTT
-	-	TRBV27	TRBJ2-3	CASSFSRGGTDTQYF	TGTGCCAGCAGTTTTAGTCGAGGAGGCACAGATACGCAGTATTTT
-	TRBD1	TRBV12-3/TRBV12-4	TRBJ1-2	CASSLDRGNNYGYTF	TGTGCCAGCAGTTTAGACAGGGGTAACAACTATGGCTACACCTTC
few	TRBD1	TRBV6-6	TRBJ1-1	CASSYLVQGVEAFF	TGTGCCAGCAGTTACTTAGTCCAGGGGGTTGAAGCTTTCTTT
-	-	TRBV7-2	TRBJ1-6	CASSQNSGGHLHF	TGTGCCAGCAGCCAAAACTCGGGAGGTCACCTCCACTTT
-	-	TRBV20-1	TRBJ1-5	CSARDSVNQPQHF	TGCAGTGCTAGGGACAGCGTTAATCAGCCCCAGCATTTT
-	TRBD1	TRBV14	TRBJ2-7	CASSQRGWDSLSYEQYF	TGTGCCAGCAGCCAGAGGGGATGGGACAGCCTCTCCTACGAGCAGTACTTC
few	TRBD2	TRBV12-3/TRBV12-4	TRBJ2-1	CASSLGGSPYNEQFF	TGTGCCAGCAGTTTAGGCGGGAGCCCCTACAATGAGCAGTTCTTC
-	TRBD2	TRBV12-3/TRBV12-4	TRBJ2-3	CASSVAGGPTDTQYF	TGTGCCAGCAGTGTAGCGGGAGGCCCCACAGATACGCAGTATTTT
few	-	TRBV7-2	TRBJ1-2	CASSLTTGYTF	TGTGCCAGCAGCTTGACGACTGGCTACACCTTC
few	-	TRBV5-1	TRBJ1-1	CASSFEVGNTEAFF	TGCGCCAGCAGCTTCGAGGTCGGGAACACTGAAGCTTTCTTT
-	TRBD2	TRBV6-2/TRBV6-3	TRBJ2-7	CASSYGGSGRSYEQYF	TGTGCCAGCAGTTACGGTGGTAGCGGGAGGTCCTACGAGCAGTACTTC
-	-	TRBV9	TRBJ2-4	CASSVEGSGTKNIQYF	TGTGCCAGCAGCGTAGAAGGGTCGGGAACCAAAAACATTCAGTACTTC
few	-	TRBV29-1	TRBJ1-2	CSVTGVNYGYTF	TGCAGCGTTACGGGGGTTAACTATGGCTACACCTTC
-	-	TRBV6-5	TRBJ1-4	CASSSTDEKLFF	TGTGCCAGCAGTTCCACCGATGAAAAACTGTTTTTT
-	-	TRBV28	TRBJ1-2	CASSLPVGADYGYTF	TGTGCCAGCAGTTTGCCGGTGGGGGCCGACTATGGCTACACCTTC
-	-	TRBV7-6	TRBJ1-1	CASSLGGGVRNTEAFF	TGTGCCAGCAGCTTAGGTGGGGGTGTCAGGAATACTGAAGCTTTCTTT
once	TRBD1	TRBV27	TRBJ1-2	CASSPGTGTNYGYTF	TGTGCCAGCAGTCCCGGGACAGGGACTAACTATGGCTACACCTTC
-	-	TRBV7-9	TRBJ1-2	CASSAPGLGGYTF	TGTGCCAGCAGCGCACCGGGCCTCGGGGGCTACACCTTC
-	TRBD2	TRBV4-3	TRBJ2-1	CASSQKGLTKRENPYNEQFF	TGCGCCAGCAGCCAGAAGGGGCTCACCAAGCGGGAGAACCCATACAATGAGCAGTTCTTC
few	TRBD1	TRBV27	TRBJ1-5	CASRPDRVRNQPQHF	TGTGCCAGCAGGCCCGACAGGGTTCGCAATCAGCCCCAGCATTTT
-	-	TRBV6-5	TRBJ1-1	CASTSQNTEAFF	TGTGCCAGCACTAGCCAGAACACTGAAGCTTTCTTT
-	-	TRBV4-3	TRBJ1-2	CASSQVTSRSYTF	TGCGCCAGCAGCCAAGTCACTTCTCGGAGCTACACCTTC
few	-	TRBV6-5	TRBJ1-6	CASSYPRQDGNSPLHF	TGTGCCAGCAGTTACCCTCGACAGGATGGCAATTCACCCCTCCACTTT
few	TRBD2	TRBV20-1	TRBJ2-7	CSGWGASGSRYEQYF	TGCAGTGGATGGGGTGCTAGCGGGAGCAGATACGAGCAGTACTTC
-	TRBD1	TRBV6-2/TRBV6-3	TRBJ1-1	CASRTYRGMNTEAFF	TGTGCCAGCAGAACCTACAGGGGGATGAACACTGAAGCTTTCTTT
few	-	TRBV20-1	TRBJ1-1	CSARAFVSTEAFF	TGCAGTGCTAGAGCGTTTGTATCCACTGAAGCTTTCTTT
-	TRBD2	TRBV5-1	TRBJ2-5	CASSFTSGVIGETQYF	TGCGCCAGCAGCTTTACTAGCGGCGTTATTGGAGAGACCCAGTACTTC
-	TRBD2	TRBV6-6	TRBJ2-2	CASTLQKERESGELFF	TGTGCCAGCACCCTACAGAAGGAGCGGGAGTCCGGGGAGCTGTTTTTT
-	-	TRBV12-3/TRBV12-4	TRBJ1-5	CASSLDPGAPQHF	TGTGCCAGCAGTTTAGACCCGGGCGCGCCCCAGCATTTT
few	-	TRBV9	TRBJ1-1	CASSPISNTEAFF	TGTGCCAGCAGCCCTATTTCGAACACTGAAGCTTTCTTT
-	-	TRBV7-2	TRBJ1-1	CASSLGRQSTEAFF	TGTGCCAGCAGCTTAGGTCGGCAGAGCACTGAAGCTTTCTTT
-	TRBD1	TRBV4-3	TRBJ1-1	CASSQTGGNTEAFF	TGCGCCAGCAGCCAAACAGGGGGTAACACTGAAGCTTTCTTT